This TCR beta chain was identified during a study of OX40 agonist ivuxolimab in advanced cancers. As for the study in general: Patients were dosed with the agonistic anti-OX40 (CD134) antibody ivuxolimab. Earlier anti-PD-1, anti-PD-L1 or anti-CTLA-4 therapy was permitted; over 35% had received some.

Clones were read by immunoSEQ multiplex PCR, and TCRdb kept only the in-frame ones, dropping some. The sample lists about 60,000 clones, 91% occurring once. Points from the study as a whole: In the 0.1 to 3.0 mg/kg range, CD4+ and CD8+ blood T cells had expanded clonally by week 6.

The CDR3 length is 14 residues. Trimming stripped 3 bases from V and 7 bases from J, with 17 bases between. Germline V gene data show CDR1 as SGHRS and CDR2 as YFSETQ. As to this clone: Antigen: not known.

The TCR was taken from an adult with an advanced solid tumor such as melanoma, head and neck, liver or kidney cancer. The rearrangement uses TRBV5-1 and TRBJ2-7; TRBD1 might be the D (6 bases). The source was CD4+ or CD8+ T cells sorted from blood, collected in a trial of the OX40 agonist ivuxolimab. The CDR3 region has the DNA TGCGCCAGCAGCTCGGCTGCCCCCGACAGGGAGCAGTACTTC. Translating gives CASSSAAPDREQYF.